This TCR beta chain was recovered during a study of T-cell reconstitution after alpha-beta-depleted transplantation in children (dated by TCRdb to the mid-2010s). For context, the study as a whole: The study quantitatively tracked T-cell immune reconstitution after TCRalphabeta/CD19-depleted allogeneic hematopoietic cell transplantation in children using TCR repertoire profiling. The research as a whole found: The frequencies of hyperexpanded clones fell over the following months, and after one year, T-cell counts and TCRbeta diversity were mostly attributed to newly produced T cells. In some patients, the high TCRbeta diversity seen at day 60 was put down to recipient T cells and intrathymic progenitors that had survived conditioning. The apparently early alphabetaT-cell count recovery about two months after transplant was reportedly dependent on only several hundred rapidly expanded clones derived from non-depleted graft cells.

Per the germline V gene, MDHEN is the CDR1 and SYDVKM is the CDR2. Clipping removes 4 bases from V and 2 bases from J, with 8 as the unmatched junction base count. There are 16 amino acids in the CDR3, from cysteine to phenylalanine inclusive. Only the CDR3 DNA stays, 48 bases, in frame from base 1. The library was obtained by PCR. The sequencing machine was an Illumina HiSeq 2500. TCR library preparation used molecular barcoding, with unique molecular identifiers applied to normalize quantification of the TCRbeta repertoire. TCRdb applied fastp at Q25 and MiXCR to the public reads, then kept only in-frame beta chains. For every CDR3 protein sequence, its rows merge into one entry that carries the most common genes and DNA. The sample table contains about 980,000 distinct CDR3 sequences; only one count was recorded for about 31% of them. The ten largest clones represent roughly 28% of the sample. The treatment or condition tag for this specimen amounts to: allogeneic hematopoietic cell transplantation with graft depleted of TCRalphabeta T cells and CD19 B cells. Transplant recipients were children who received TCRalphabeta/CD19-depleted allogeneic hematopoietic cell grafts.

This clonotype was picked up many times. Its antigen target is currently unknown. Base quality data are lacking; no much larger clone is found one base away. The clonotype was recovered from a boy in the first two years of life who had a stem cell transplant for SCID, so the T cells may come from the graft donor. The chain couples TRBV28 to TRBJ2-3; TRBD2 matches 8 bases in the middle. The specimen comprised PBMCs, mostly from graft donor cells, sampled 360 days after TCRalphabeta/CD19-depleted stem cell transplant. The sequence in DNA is TGTGCCAGCAGTTACGGCGGGGGGCGATACACAGATACGCAGTATTTT. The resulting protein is CASSYGGGRYTDTQYF.